Detailed here is one T cell receptor (beta chain). Data came from immunoSEQ multiplex PCR; TCRdb stores just in-frame clones and leaves some out. The table lists over a million clones, around 95% of them singletons, with approximately 1% in the top ten. This sample was included in a study of shared clonotypes between healthy human individuals. This CDR3 contains 15 residues. CDR1 is LNHNV, CDR2 YYDKDF, per germline (reference sequence). J gave up 5 bases and V 2 bases, and 6 bases lay outside the gene matches. This chain connects TRBV15 to TRBJ2-1; TRBD2 aligns across 7 bases. The sample was naive CD4+ T cells sorted from blood. Stated subset: CD45RA+ positively selected. The sequence came from a man in his thirties or forties in good health. CDR3 DNA: TGTGCCACCAGCAGATTAGCGGGTACTCACAATGAGCAGTTCTTC. Protein product: CATSRLAGTHNEQFF. Drawing the rest from reference TRBV15 and TRBJ2-1, the complete variable domain is DAMVIQNPRYQVTQFGKPVTLSCSQTLNHNVMYWYQQKSSQAPKLLFHYYDKDFNNEADTPDNFQSRRPNTSFCFLDIRSPGLGDTAMYLCATSRLAGTHNEQFFGPGTRLTVL.